This paragraph reports one TCR beta chain. The antigen is unknown. One end of the junction does not line up with germline, which may come from a read error. This sample's RNA came from whole unsorted tissue. This CDR3 region has 12 residues. Germline V gene sequence: CDR1 SQVTM, CDR2 ANQGSEA. The data stem from a study of tumor and adjacent non-tumor tissue in lung cancer. Study context: Samples averaged about 4.17 million productive TCRbeta reads each.

Study results and caveats: Tumor tissue had significantly higher TCR diversity than normal lung.

The library came from three nested PCR rounds adapted from ARM-PCR protocols. TCRdb re-derived calls from the multiplex PCR reads in MiXCR, one entry per CDR3 protein. The profile shows about 120,000 distinct CDR3 sequences, 84% of them singletons. The gene calls are TRBV29-1 and TRBJ2-2, with D possibly being TRBD2 (5 bases). The specimen sequenced was lung tumor tissue. The TCR sequence derives from a man between 65 and 79 years old with non-small cell lung cancer. The CDR3 reads CSVLVNTGELFF. The CDR3 DNA is TGCAGCGTTCTGGTGAACACCGGGGAGCTGTTCTTT.